This TCR beta chain was sequenced in a study of shared clonotypes between healthy human individuals. Trimming pared 5 bases from V and 4 bases from J, leaving 16 bases between. CDR3 length: 15 residues. Per the germline V gene, CDR1 is MNHEY and CDR2 is SVGAGI. Study results and caveats: Naive subsets tended to show greater estimated richness than memory subsets.

Naive CD8 populations comprised CD45RO-negative cells positively selected for CCR7, excluding terminally differentiated effector memory CD45RA+ cells. The assay was run at deep level. Genomic DNA per cell subset filled all wells of several immunoSEQ plates. Assay used: immunoSEQ multiplex PCR; TCRdb lists only in-frame clones, some missing. This sample yields 2 million or so clones, of which 85% to 95% are seen a single time; 1.1% belongs to the top ten. As regards this clone: The target antigen is unknown.

The V and J genes are TRBV6-5 and TRBJ2-3; D assignment may be TRBD1 or TRBD2 (5 bases each). The sample consisted of naive CD8+ T cells sorted from blood. This clonotype was obtained from a man aged 18 to 29 in good health. The CDR3 nucleotides are TGTGCCAGCAGTCCATGGGGGAGCGAGGCAGATACGCAGTATTTT. Translated, it gives CASSPWGSEADTQYF.